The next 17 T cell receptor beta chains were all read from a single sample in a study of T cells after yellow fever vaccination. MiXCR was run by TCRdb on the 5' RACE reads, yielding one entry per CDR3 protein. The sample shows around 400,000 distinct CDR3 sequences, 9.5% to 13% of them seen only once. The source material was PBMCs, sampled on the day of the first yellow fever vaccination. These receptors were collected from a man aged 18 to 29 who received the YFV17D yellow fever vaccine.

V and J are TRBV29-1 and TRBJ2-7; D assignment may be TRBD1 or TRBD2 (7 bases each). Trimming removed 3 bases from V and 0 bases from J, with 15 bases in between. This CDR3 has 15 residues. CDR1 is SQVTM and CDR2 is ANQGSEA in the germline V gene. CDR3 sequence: CSVEAGGAHSYEQYF. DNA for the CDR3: TGCAGCGTTGAGGCAGGGGGGGCGCACTCCTACGAGCAGTACTTC.

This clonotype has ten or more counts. The CDR3 nucleotides read TGTGCCAGCAGTGCCATAAACACCGGGGAGCTGTTTTTT. Translated, it gives CASSAINTGELFF. The chain joins TRBV27 to TRBJ2-2, with D unclear. Germline V gene sequence: CDR1 MNHEY, CDR2 SMNVEV (reference sequence). This CDR3 spans 13 amino acids. V was trimmed by 5 bases and J by 2 bases, leaving 6 bases between them.

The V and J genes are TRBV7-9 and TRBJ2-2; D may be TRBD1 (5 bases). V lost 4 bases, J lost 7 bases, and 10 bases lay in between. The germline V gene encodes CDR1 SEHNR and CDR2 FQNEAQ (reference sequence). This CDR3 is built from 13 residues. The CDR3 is CASSSSGHGELFF. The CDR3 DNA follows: TGTGCCAGCAGCTCCTCAGGGCACGGGGAGCTGTTTTTT.

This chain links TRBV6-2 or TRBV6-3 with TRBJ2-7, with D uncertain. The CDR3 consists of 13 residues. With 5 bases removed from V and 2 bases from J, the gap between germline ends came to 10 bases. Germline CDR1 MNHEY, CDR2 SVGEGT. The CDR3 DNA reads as TGTGCCAGCAGTACGCGTAGCCCCTACGAGCAGTACTTC. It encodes CASSTRSPYEQYF.

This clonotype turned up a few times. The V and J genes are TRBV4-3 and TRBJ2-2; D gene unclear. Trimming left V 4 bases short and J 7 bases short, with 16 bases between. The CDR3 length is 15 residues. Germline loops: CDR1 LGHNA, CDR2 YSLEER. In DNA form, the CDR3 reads TGCGCCAGCAGCCGTTTAATGGGGAAGGACGGGGAGCTGTTTTTT. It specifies CASSRLMGKDGELFF.

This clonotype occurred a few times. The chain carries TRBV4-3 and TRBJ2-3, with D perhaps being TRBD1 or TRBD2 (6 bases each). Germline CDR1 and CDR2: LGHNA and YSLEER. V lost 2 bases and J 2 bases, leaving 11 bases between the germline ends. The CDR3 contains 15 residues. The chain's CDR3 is CASSQRGLNTDTQYF. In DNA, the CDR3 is TGCGCCAGCAGCCAACGGGGGCTGAACACAGATACGCAGTATTTT.

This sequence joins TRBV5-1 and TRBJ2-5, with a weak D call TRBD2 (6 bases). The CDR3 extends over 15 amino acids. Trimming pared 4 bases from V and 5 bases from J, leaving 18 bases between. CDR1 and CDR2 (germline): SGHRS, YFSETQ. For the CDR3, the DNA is TGCGCCAGCAGCCCCGGCGGAACGGGGGAGGAGACCCAGTACTTC. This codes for CASSPGGTGEETQYF.

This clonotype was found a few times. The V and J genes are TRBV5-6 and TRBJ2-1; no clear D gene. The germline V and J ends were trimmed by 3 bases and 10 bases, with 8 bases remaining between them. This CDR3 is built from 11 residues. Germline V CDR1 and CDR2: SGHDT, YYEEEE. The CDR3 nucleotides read TGTGCCAGCAGCTCATTGTACGAGCAGTTCTTC. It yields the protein CASSSLYEQFF.

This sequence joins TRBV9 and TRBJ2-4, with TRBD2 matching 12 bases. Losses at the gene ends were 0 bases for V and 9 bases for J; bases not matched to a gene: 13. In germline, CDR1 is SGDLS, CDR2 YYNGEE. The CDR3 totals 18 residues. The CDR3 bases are TGTGCCAGCAGCGTAGGGCTAGCGGGGGGGACGACTAATGGCATTCAGTACTTC. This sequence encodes CASSVGLAGGTTNGIQYF.

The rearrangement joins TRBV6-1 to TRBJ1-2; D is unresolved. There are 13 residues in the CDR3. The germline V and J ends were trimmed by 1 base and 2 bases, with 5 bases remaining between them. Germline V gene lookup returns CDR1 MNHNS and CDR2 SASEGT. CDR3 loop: CASSEEGNYGYTF. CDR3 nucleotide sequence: TGTGCCAGCAGTGAAGAAGGGAACTATGGCTACACCTTC.

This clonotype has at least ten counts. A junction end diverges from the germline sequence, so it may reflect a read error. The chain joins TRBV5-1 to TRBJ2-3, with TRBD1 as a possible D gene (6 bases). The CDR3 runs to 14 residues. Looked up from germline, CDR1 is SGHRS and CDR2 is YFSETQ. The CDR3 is CASSLGQSTDTQYF. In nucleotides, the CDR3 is TGTGCCAGCAGCTTAGGACAGAGCACAGATACGCAGTATTTT. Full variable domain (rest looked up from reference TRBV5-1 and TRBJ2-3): KAGVTQTPRYLIKTRGQQVTLSCSPISGHRSVSWYQQTPGQGLQFLFEYFSETQRNKGNFPGRFSGRQFSNSRSEMNVSTLELGDSALYLCASSLGQSTDTQYFGPGTRLTVL.

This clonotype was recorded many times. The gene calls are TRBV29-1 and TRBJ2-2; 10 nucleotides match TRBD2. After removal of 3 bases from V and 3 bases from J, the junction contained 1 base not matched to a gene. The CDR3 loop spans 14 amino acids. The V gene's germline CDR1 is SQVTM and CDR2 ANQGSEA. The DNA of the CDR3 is TGCAGCGTTGACAGCGGGGGGGACACCGGGGAGCTGTTTTTT. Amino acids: CSVDSGGDTGELFF.

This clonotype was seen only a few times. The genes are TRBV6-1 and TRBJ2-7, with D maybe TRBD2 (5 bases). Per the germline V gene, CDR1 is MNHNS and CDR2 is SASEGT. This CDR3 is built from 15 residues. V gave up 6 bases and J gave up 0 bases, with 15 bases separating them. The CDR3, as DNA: TGTGCCAGCAGGCCCAACGGGGTTAGCTCCTACGAGCAGTACGTC. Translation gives CASRPNGVSSYEQYV.

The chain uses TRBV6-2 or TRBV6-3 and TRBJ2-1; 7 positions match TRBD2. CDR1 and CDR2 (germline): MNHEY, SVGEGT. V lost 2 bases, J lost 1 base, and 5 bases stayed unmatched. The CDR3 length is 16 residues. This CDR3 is CASSYRLAESYNEQFF. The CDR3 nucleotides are TGTGCCAGCAGTTACCGGCTAGCGGAATCCTACAATGAGCAGTTCTTC.

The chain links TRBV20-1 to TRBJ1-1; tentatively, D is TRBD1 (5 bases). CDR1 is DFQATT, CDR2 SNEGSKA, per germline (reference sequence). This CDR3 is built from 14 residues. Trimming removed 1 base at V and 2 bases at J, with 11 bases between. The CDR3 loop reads CSARAQGPNTEAFF. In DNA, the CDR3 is TGCAGTGCTAGAGCCCAGGGTCCAAACACTGAAGCTTTCTTT.

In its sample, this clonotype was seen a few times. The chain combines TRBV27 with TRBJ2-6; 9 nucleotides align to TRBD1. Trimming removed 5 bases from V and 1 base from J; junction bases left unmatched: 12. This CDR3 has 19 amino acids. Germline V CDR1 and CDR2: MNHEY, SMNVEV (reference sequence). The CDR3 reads CASSRRDRALVSGANVLTF. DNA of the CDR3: TGTGCCAGCAGTCGCCGGGACAGGGCCCTAGTATCTGGGGCCAACGTCCTGACTTTC. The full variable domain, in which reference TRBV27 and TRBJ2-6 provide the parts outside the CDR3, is EAQVTQNPRYLITVTGKKLTVTCSQNMNHEYMSWYRQDPGLGLRQIYYSMNVEVTDKGDVPEGYKVSRKEKRNFPLILESPSPNQTSLYFCASSRRDRALVSGANVLTFGAGSRLTVL.

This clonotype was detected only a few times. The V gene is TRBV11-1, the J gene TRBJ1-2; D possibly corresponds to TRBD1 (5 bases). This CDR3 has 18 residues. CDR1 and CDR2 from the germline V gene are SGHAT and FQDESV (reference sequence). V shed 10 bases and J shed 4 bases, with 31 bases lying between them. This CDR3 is CATSDLLLGAVGGYGYTF. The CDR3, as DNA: TGTGCCACCTCAGACCTACTTCTCGGGGCAGTAGGTGGCTATGGCTACACCTTC.